The source of this T cell receptor beta chain is a study of a mutant IDH1 vaccine in newly diagnosed glioma. Study-level background: Patients got their first vaccination 4-6 weeks after radiotherapy alone, or with temozolomide cycles. General study points: Vaccination elicited immune responses in approximately 92% of patients. Changes in top peripheral clonotypes did not appear linked to pseudoprogression.

Produced via immunoSEQ multiplex PCR; TCRdb's table is partial and in-frame only. The profile shows some 55,000 clones, 75% to 90% of them singletons. On this clone itself: Its antigen is unidentified.

Documented time point: week 5, during vaccination. Vaccination comprised doses that each held 300 ug of mutant IDH1 20-mer peptide, plus topical imiquimod. Patients carried new grade 3 or 4 IDH1-mutant astrocytomas lacking nuclear ATRX. The TCR originated in a woman aged 40 to 50 with glioma. Sequenced here: PBMCs, sampled from a glioma patient whose treatment included an IDH1 peptide vaccine.

CDR3 nucleotide sequence: TGTGCCAGCAGCTTAGGGGGCCCTACTAATGAAAAACTGTTTTTT. Its protein is CASSLGGPTNEKLFF. V usage is TRBV5-6 and J usage is TRBJ1-4; 7 bases are a match to TRBD1. The CDR3 is 15 amino acids. The germline gives CDR1 SGHDT, CDR2 YYEEEE. V gave up 2 bases and J gave up 2 bases; unmatched junction bases: 3.